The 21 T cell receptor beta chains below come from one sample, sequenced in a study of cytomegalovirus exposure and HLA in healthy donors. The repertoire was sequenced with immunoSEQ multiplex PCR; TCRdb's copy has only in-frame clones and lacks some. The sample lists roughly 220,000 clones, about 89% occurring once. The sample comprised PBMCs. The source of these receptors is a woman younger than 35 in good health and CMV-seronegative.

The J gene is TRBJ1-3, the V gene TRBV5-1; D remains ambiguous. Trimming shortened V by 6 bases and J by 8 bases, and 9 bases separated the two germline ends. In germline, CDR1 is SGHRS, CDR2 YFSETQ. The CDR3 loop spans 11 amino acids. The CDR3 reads CASTEADTIYF. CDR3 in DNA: TGCGCCAGCACGGAGGCGGACACCATATATTTT.

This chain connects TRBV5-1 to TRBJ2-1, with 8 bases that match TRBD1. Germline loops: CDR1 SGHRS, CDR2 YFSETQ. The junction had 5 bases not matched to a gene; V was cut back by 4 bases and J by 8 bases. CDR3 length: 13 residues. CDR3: CASSGTGMDEQFF. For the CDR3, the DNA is TGCGCCAGCAGCGGGACAGGAATGGATGAGCAGTTCTTC.

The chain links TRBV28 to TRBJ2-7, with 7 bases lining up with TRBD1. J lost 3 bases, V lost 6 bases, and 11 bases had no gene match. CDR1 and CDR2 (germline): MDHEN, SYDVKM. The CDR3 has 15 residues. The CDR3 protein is CASSKPGTAIYEQYF. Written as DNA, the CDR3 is TGTGCCAGCAGCAAGCCCGGGACAGCCATCTACGAGCAGTACTTC.

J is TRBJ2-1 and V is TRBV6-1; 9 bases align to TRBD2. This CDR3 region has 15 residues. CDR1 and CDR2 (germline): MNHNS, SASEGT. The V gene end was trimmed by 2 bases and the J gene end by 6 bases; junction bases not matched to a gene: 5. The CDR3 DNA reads TGTGCCAGCAGTGAATTCGGCGGGAGGGCCAATGAGCAGTTCTTC. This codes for CASSEFGGRANEQFF.

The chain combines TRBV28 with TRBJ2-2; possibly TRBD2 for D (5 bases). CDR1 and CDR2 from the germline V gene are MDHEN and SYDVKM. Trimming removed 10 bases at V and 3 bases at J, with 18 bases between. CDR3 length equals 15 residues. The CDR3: CAIGVGLKHTGELFF. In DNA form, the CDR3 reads TGTGCCATTGGAGTTGGACTTAAACACACCGGGGAGCTGTTTTTT. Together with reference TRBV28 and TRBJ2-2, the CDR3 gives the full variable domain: DVKVTQSSRYLVKRTGEKVFLECVQDMDHENMFWYRQDPGLGLRLIYFSYDVKMKEKGDIPEGYSVSREKKERFSLILESASTNQTSMYLCAIGVGLKHTGELFFGEGSRLTVL.

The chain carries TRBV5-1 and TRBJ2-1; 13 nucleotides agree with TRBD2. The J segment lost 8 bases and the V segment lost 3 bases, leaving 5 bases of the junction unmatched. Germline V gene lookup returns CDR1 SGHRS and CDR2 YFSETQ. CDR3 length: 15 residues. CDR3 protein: CASSWTSGSGYEQFF. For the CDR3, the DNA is TGCGCCAGCAGCTGGACTAGCGGGAGTGGCTATGAGCAGTTCTTC.

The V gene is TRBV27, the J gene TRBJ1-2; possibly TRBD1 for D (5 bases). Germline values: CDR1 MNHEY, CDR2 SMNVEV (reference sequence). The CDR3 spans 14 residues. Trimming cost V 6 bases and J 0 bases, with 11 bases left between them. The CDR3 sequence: CASRRDAANYGYTF. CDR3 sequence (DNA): TGTGCCAGCAGGCGGGACGCCGCTAACTATGGCTACACCTTC.

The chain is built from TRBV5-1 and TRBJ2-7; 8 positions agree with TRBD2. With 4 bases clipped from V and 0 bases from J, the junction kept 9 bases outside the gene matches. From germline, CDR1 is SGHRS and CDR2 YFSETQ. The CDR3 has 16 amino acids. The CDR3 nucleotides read TGCGCCAGCAGCCCGGGAAGACTAGCGAACTCCTACGAGCAGTACTTC. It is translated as CASSPGRLANSYEQYF.

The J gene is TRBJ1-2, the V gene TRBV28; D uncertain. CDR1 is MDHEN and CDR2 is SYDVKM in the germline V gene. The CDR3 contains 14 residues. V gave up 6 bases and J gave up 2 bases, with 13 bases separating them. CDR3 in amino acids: CASRPGWVNYGYTF. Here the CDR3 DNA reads TGTGCCAGCAGACCGGGGTGGGTAAACTATGGCTACACCTTC.

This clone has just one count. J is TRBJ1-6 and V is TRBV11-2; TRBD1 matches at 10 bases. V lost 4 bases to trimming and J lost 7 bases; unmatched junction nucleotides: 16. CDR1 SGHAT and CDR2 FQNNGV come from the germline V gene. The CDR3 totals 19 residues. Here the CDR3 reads CASSSIRGDRGHLNSPLHF. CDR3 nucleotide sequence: TGTGCCAGCAGCTCCATTAGGGGAGACAGGGGGCATTTGAATTCACCCCTCCACTTT.

The CDR3 reads CASSPPGEQYF. The CDR3 DNA is TGTGCCAGCTCACCGCCGGGCGAGCAGTACTTC. This sequence joins TRBV18 and TRBJ2-7; D remains ambiguous. Germline lookup yields CDR1 KGHSH and CDR2 LQKENI. Trimming pared 3 bases from V and 6 bases from J, leaving 6 bases between. The CDR3 spans 11 residues.

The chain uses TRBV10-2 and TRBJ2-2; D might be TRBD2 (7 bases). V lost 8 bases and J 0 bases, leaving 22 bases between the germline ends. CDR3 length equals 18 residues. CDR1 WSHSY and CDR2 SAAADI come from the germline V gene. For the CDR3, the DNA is TGCGCCAGCTACTCTAAGGGGGGGGGCCCTCCGAACACCGGGGAGCTGTTTTTT. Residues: CASYSKGGGPPNTGELFF.

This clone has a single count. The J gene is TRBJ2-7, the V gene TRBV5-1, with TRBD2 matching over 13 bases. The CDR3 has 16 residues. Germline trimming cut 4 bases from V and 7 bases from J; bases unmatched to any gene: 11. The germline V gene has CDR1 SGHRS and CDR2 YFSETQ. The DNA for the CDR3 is TGCGCCAGCAGCGGCGGACTAGCGGGAGAGGCTGAAGAGCAGTACTTC. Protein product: CASSGGLAGEAEEQYF.

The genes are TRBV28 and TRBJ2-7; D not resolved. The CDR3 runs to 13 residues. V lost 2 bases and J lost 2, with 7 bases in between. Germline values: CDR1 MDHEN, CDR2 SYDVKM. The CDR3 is CASSLVLTYEQYF. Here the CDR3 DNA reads TGTGCCAGCAGTTTAGTCCTTACCTACGAGCAGTACTTC.

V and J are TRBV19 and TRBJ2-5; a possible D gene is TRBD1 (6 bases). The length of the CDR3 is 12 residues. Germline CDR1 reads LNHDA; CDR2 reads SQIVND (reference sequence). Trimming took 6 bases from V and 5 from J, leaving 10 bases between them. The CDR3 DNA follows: TGTGCCAGTAGCATACAGGGCGAGACCCAGTACTTC. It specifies CASSIQGETQYF.

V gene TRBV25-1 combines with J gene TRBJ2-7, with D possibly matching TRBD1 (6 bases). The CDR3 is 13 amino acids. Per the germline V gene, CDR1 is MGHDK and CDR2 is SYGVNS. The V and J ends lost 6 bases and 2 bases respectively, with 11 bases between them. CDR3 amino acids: CASSVGQPYEQYF. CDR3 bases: TGTGCCAGCAGCGTCGGACAGCCCTACGAGCAGTACTTC.

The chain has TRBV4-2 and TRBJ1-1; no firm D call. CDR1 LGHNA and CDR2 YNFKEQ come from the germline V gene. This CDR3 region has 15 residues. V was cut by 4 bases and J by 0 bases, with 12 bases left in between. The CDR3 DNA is TGTGCCAGCAGCCCTCCTAGAAGAGTGAACACTGAAGCTTTCTTT. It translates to CASSPPRRVNTEAFF.

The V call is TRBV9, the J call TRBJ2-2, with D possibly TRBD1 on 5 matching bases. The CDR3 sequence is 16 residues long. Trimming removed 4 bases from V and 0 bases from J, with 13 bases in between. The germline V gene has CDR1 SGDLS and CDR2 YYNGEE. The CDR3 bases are TGTGCCAGCAGCCGGACATTCGGATCGAACACCGGGGAGCTGTTTTTT. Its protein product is CASSRTFGSNTGELFF.

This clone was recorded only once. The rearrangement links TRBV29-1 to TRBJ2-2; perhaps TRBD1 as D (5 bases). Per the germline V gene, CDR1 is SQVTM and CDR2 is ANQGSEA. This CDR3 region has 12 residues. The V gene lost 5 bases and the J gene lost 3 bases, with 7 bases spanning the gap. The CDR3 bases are TGCAGCGTTCGCAGGGACACCGGGGAGCTGTTTTTT. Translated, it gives CSVRRDTGELFF.

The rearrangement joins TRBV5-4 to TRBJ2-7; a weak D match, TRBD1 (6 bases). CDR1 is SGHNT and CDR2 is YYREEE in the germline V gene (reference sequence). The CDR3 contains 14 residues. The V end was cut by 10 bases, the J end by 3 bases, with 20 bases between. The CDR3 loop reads CAFGTGTGHYEQYF. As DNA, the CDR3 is TGTGCCTTCGGGACCGGGACGGGACACTACGAGCAGTACTTC.

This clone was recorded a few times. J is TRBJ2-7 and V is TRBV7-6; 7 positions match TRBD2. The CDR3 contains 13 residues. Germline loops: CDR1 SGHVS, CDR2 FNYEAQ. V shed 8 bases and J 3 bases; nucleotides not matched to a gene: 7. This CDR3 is CASGAGVSYEQYF. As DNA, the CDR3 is TGTGCCAGCGGGGCGGGAGTAAGCTACGAGCAGTACTTC. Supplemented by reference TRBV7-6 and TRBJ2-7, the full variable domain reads GAGVSQSPRYKVTKRGQDVALRCDPISGHVSLYWYRQALGQGPEFLTYFNYEAQQDKSGLPNDRFSAERPEGSISTLTIQRTEQRDSAMYRCASGAGVSYEQYFGPGTRLTVT.